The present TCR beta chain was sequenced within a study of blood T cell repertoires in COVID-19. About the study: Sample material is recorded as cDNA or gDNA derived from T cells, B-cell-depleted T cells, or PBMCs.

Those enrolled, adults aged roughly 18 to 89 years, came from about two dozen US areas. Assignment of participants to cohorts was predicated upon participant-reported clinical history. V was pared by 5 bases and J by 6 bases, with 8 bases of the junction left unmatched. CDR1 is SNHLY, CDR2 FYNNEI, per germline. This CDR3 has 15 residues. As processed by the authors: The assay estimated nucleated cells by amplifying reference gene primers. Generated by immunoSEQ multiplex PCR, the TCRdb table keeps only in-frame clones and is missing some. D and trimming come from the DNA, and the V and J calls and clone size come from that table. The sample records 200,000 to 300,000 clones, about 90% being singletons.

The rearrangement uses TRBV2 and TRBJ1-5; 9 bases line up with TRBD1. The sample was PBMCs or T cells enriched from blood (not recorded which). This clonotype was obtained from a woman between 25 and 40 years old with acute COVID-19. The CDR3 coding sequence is TGTGCCAGCAGTTTGGGACAGGGATCGTTTCAGCCCCAGCATTTT. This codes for CASSLGQGSFQPQHF.